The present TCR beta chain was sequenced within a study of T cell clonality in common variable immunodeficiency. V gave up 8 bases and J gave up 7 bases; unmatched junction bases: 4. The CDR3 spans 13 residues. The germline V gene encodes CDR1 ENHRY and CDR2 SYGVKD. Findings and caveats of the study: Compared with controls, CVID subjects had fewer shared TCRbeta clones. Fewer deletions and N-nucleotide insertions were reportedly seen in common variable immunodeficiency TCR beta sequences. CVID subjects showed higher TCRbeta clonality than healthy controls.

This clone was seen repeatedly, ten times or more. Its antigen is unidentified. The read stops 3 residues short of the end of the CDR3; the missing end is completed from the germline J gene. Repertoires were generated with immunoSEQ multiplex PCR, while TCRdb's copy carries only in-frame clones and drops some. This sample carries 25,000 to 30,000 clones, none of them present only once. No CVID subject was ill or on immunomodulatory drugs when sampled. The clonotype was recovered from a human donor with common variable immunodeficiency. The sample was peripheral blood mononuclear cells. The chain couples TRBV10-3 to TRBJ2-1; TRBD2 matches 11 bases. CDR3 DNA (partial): TGTGCCATCGCTAGCGGGGGGTTAAATGAG. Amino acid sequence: CAIASGGLNE. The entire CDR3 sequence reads CAIASGGLNEQFF.